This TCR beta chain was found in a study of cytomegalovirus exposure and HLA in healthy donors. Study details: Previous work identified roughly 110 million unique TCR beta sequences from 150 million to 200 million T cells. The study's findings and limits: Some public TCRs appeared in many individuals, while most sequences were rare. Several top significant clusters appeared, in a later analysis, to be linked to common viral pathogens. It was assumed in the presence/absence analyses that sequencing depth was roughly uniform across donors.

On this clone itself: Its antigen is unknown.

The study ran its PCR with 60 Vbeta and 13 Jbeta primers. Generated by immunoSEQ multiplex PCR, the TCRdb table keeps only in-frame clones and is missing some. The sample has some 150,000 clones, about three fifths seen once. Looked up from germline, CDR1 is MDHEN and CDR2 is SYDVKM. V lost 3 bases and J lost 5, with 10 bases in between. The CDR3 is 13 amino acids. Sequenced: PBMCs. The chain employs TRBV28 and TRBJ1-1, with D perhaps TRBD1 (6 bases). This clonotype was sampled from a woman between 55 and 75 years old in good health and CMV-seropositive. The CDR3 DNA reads TGTGCCAGCAGTTTGAGGGGGGGGACTGAAGCTTTCTTT. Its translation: CASSLRGGTEAFF.